A selection of T cell receptor beta chains follows, all from one sample in a study of human T cells and chemical hapten exposure. MiXCR was run by TCRdb on the RACE reads, yielding one entry per CDR3 protein. Of 150,000 to 200,000 distinct CDR3 sequences listed, approximately 31% are singletons. The input for sequencing was whole blood, taken in connection with sensitization to the hapten diphenylcyclopropenone (DPC). The source is a woman aged 25 to 39 with alopecia areata. Some clones in this sample may be carry-over from other donors' samples. Both conserved end residues are part of each CDR3. Each record gives: clone size, D gene, CDR3 length, V gene, J gene, CDR3 protein, CDR3 DNA. D genes are given only for firm matches. Clone size is not always given. Where it is, it says once, few, many or a class for expanded clones.

few	NA	13	TRBV29-1	TRBJ1-2	CSVPEHENYGYTF	TGCAGCGTCCCCGAGCATGAGAACTATGGCTACACCTTC
few	NA	12	TRBV20-1	TRBJ1-2	CSARDFNYGYTF	TGCAGTGCTAGGGATTTTAACTATGGCTACACCTTC
NA	TRBD2	14	TRBV18	TRBJ2-1	CASSPERGYNEQFF	TGTGCCAGCTCACCAGAGCGGGGTTACAATGAGCAGTTCTTC
NA	TRBD1	15	TRBV2	TRBJ2-1	CASTHRGPSYNEQFF	TGTGCCAGCACCCACAGGGGACCAAGCTACAATGAGCAGTTCTTC
NA	NA	12	TRBV28	TRBJ1-1	CAHQSGNTEAFF	TGTGCCCACCAGTCAGGAAACACTGAAGCTTTCTTT
NA	NA	15	TRBV29-1	TRBJ2-5	CSVGSVVGVLETQYF	TGCAGCGTTGGCTCTGTCGTTGGTGTTCTCGAGACCCAGTACTTC
NA	NA	13	TRBV18	TRBJ1-5	CASSPGENQPQHF	TGTGCCAGCTCCCCGGGAGAAAATCAGCCCCAGCATTTT
few	TRBD1	17	TRBV28	TRBJ2-1	CASSSASGTASYNEQFF	TGTGCCAGCAGTTCGGCCTCCGGGACAGCTTCCTACAATGAGCAGTTCTTC
NA	TRBD2	13	TRBV20-1	TRBJ2-2	CSARDGLAGELFF	TGCAGTGCTAGAGATGGACTAGCCGGGGAGCTGTTTTTT
NA	TRBD2	14	TRBV12-3/TRBV12-4	TRBJ2-1	CASSFTSGNNEQFF	TGTGCCAGCAGTTTCACTAGCGGGAACAATGAGCAGTTCTTC
NA	NA	13	TRBV29-1	TRBJ1-6	CSAKDGWSSPLHF	TGCAGCGCTAAGGACGGTTGGAGTTCACCCCTCCACTTT
NA	NA	18	TRBV4-3	TRBJ2-2	CASSQEVTGATNTGELFF	TGCGCCAGCAGCCAAGAAGTGACGGGGGCCACGAACACCGGGGAGCTGTTTTTT
NA	NA	14	TRBV29-1	TRBJ2-3	CSVDERTGTDTQYF	TGCAGCGTTGATGAACGGACAGGCACAGATACGCAGTATTTT
few	TRBD2	16	TRBV19	TRBJ2-1	CASTQTGLANFNEQFF	TGTGCCAGTACCCAAACAGGACTAGCGAATTTCAATGAGCAGTTCTTC
NA	NA	14	TRBV9	TRBJ2-7	CASSVAQDTYEQYF	TGTGCCAGCAGCGTAGCACAGGATACCTACGAGCAGTACTTC
NA	TRBD1	17	TRBV23-1	TRBJ1-5	CASSLTLGQGFNQPQHF	TGCGCCAGCAGTCTCACTTTGGGACAGGGTTTTAATCAGCCCCAGCATTTT
NA	TRBD1	14	TRBV28	TRBJ1-5	CASSTRTGWQPQHF	TGTGCCAGCAGTACGAGGACAGGGTGGCAGCCCCAGCATTTT
few	TRBD2	18	TRBV19	TRBJ2-3	CASRGAWERGTSMDTQYF	TGTGCCAGTAGGGGGGCGTGGGAGCGGGGGACCTCCATGGATACGCAGTATTTT
NA	NA	15	TRBV28	TRBJ2-3	CASEPPGHGTDTQYF	TGTGCCTCAGAACCCCCGGGACACGGCACAGATACGCAGTATTTT
few	TRBD2	19	TRBV20-1	TRBJ2-2	CSARDRETSGGPNTGELFF	TGCAGTGCTAGAGATCGAGAAACTAGCGGGGGGCCTAACACCGGGGAGCTGTTTTTT
few	TRBD1	15	TRBV28	TRBJ1-6	CASSFPGQGYSPLHF	TGTGCCAGCAGTTTCCCGGGACAGGGGTATTCACCCCTCCACTTT
few	NA	13	TRBV3-1	TRBJ2-7	CASKGGGSYEQYF	TGTGCCAGCAAGGGCGGAGGCTCCTACGAGCAGTACTTC
NA	NA	13	TRBV4-2	TRBJ1-1	CASSQGGRTEAFF	TGTGCCAGCAGCCAGGGCGGGAGGACTGAAGCTTTCTTT
NA	NA	15	TRBV28	TRBJ2-5	CASSPRAGWEETQYF	TGTGCCAGCAGTCCCAGGGCAGGGTGGGAAGAGACCCAGTACTTC
NA	TRBD2	15	TRBV20-1	TRBJ2-3	CSALLDGRSTDTQYF	TGCAGTGCTCTCTTGGACGGGAGGAGCACAGATACGCAGTATTTT
few	NA	16	TRBV28	TRBJ2-3	CASSLRTGATGDTQYF	TGTGCCAGCAGTTTAAGAACGGGGGCGACGGGAGATACGCAGTATTTT
few	NA	10	TRBV10-3	TRBJ2-7	CASGTYEQYF	TGTGCCAGCGGAACCTACGAGCAGTACTTC
many	NA	15	TRBV12-3/TRBV12-4	TRBJ2-2	CASSFSQGGAGELFF	TGTGCCAGCAGTTTTTCGCAAGGCGGGGCCGGGGAGCTGTTTTTT
NA	NA	14	TRBV28	TRBJ2-5	CASSLIRGQETQYF	TGTGCCAGCAGTTTAATCCGCGGCCAAGAGACCCAGTACTTC
few	NA	12	TRBV30	TRBJ2-5	CAWSGTAPLAFF	TGTGCCTGGAGTGGAACAGCCCCGTTGGCCTTCTTC
NA	TRBD1	15	TRBV4-3	TRBJ1-2	CASSQLGDSLAGYTF	TGCGCCAGCAGCCAACTAGGGGACAGTCTGGCGGGCTACACCTTC
few	TRBD1	16	TRBV28	TRBJ1-5	CASSLPGTGANQPQHF	TGTGCCAGCAGCCTGCCCGGGACAGGGGCTAATCAGCCCCAGCATTTT
NA	TRBD1	15	TRBV10-3	TRBJ2-3	CAIRPTGAATDTQYF	TGTGCCATCAGGCCTACAGGGGCGGCCACAGATACGCAGTATTTT
NA	NA	14	TRBV27	TRBJ1-1	CASSLRVGGTEAFF	TGTGCCAGCAGTTTACGGGTGGGAGGCACTGAAGCTTTCTTT
few	NA	14	TRBV5-8	TRBJ1-4	CASTRIGVSEKLFF	TGTGCCAGCACCCGAATTGGGGTTAGTGAAAAACTGTTTTTT
few	TRBD2	15	TRBV29-1	TRBJ2-1	CSVSLAGGNFDEQFF	TGCAGCGTCTCCCTAGCGGGGGGGAACTTCGATGAGCAGTTCTTC
NA	TRBD1	15	TRBV20-1	TRBJ2-4	CSARGDSVAKNIQYF	TGCAGTGCTAGGGGGGACAGCGTAGCCAAAAACATTCAGTACTTC
few	NA	13	TRBV29-1	TRBJ1-1	CSVGEGGNTEAFF	TGCAGCGTTGGAGAGGGAGGGAACACTGAAGCTTTCTTT
few	NA	13	TRBV4-3	TRBJ2-3	CASSQQGPDTQYF	TGCGCCAGCAGCCAGCAGGGTCCAGATACGCAGTATTTT
few	TRBD2	18	TRBV9	TRBJ2-3	CASSVLSSGGAVTDTQYF	TGTGCCAGCAGCGTACTTTCCAGCGGGGGGGCTGTCACAGATACGCAGTATTTT
once	NA	15	TRBV28	TRBJ1-2	CASSTAGRRVGGYTF	TGTGCCAGCAGTACAGCGGGGCGCAGGGTCGGTGGCTACACCTTC
NA	NA	16	TRBV16	TRBJ1-2	CASSPSRGGTPFGYTF	TGTGCCAGCAGCCCCAGTCGGGGGGGGACCCCATTTGGCTACACCTTC
NA	NA	15	TRBV28	TRBJ1-6	CASSLRSSYNSPLHF	TGTGCCAGCAGTTTGCGGTCGAGCTATAATTCACCCCTCCACTTT
few	NA	13	TRBV28	TRBJ2-7	CASRPQVLEEQYF	TGTGCCAGCAGACCACAGGTGCTAGAGGAGCAGTACTTC
NA	NA	15	TRBV28	TRBJ1-1	CASSLLTLPNTEAFF	TGTGCCAGCAGCCTCCTCACACTGCCGAACACTGAAGCTTTCTTT
NA	NA	15	TRBV4-2	TRBJ1-5	CASSQEGASGQPQHF	TGTGCCAGCAGCCAAGAGGGGGCTAGCGGCCAGCCCCAGCATTTT
many	TRBD1	13	TRBV7-2	TRBJ1-1	CASSSQGGTEAFF	TGTGCCAGCAGTTCCCAGGGGGGCACTGAAGCTTTCTTT
NA	NA	15	TRBV27	TRBJ1-4	CASSAGSSTNEKLFF	TGTGCCAGCAGCGCCGGGTCGTCAACTAATGAAAAACTGTTTTTT
NA	NA	16	TRBV29-1	TRBJ1-3	CSALSWRQSSGNTIYF	TGCAGCGCCCTTTCCTGGCGCCAGAGCTCTGGAAACACCATATATTTT
NA	NA	14	TRBV6-2/TRBV6-3	TRBJ2-5	CASSYSTSQETQYF	TGTGCCAGCAGTTACTCGACTAGTCAAGAGACCCAGTACTTC
few	TRBD1	16	TRBV4-3	TRBJ1-5	CASSQDLAGGYQPQHF	TGCGCCAGCAGCCAAGATTTGGCAGGGGGTTATCAGCCCCAGCATTTT
NA	NA	12	TRBV6-5	TRBJ1-4	CASSGLNEKLFF	TGTGCCAGCAGTGGCCTGAATGAAAAACTGTTTTTT
few	TRBD1	14	TRBV29-1	TRBJ2-7	CSVVGTGVSYEQYF	TGCAGCGTTGTAGGGACAGGGGTCTCCTACGAGCAGTACTTC
few	NA	17	TRBV7-2	TRBJ2-4	CASSLGGLNLAKNIQYF	TGTGCCAGCAGCTTAGGGGGACTCAATCTAGCCAAAAACATTCAGTACTTC
few	NA	14	TRBV24-1	TRBJ2-1	CATSDLVPFNEQFF	TGTGCCACCAGTGATTTGGTCCCCTTCAATGAGCAGTTCTTC
NA	NA	13	TRBV7-2	TRBJ1-2	CASSLQGVGGYTF	TGTGCCAGCAGCCTACAGGGAGTGGGCGGCTACACCTTC
NA	NA	14	TRBV18	TRBJ2-1	CASSPPRPKDEQFF	TGTGCCAGCTCACCACCCAGGCCCAAGGATGAGCAGTTCTTC